This T cell receptor (beta chain) originates from a study of tumor-infiltrating lymphocytes in localized non-small cell lung cancer. Study at large: The cohort mixed smokers and never-smokers, several histologies, and some post-neoadjuvant-chemotherapy samples. Study-wide points: TCRbeta sequencing showed higher T cell infiltration in tumors than uninvolved lung. Immunotypes IM1 and IM2 had similar TCR-derived T-cell fractions.

As concerns this clone: What it binds is not known.

Assay: immunoSEQ multiplex PCR; the TCRdb copy retains only in-frame clones and omits some. The data show more than 15,000 clones, with almost 70% seen just once and 6.5% held by the top ten. CDR1 and CDR2 from the germline V gene are SQVTM and ANQGSEA. V lost 7 bases and J lost 6; bases outside the gene matches: 9. This CDR3 has 14 amino acids. Sequences were obtained from lung tumor tissue. This TCR was recovered from a human donor with non-small cell lung cancer. This rearrangement joins TRBV29-1 to TRBJ2-1; TRBD2 matches 10 bases. The CDR3 region has the DNA TGCAGCGGGATATCCCTAGCGGGAGCCAATGAGCAGTTCTTC. The encoded protein is CSGISLAGANEQFF.